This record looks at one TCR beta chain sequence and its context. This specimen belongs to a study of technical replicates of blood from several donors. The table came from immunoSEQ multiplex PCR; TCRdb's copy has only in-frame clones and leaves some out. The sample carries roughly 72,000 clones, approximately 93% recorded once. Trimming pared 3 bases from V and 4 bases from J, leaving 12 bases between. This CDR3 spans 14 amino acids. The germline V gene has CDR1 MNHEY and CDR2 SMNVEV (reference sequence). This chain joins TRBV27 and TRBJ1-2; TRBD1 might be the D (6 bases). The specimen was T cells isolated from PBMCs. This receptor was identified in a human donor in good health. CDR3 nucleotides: TGTGCCAGCAGTTTTTCACAGGGAGCCTATGGCTACACCTTC. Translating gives CASSFSQGAYGYTF.